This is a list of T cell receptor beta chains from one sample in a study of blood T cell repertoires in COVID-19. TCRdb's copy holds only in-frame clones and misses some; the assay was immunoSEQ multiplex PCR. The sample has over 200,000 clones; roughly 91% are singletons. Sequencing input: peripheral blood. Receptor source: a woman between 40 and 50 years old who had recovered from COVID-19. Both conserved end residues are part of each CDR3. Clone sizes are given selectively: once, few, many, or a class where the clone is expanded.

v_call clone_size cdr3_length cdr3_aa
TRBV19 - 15 CASSGAGGSYNEQFF
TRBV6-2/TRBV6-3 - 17 CASSYSRGGPSTDTQYF
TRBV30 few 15 CAWSGGGLKDQPQHF
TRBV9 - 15 CASSVGGRALNEQFF
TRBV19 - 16 CASSRGLAGYQETQYF
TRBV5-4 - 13 CASSRTETDTQYF
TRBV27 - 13 CASRRAGRDTQYF
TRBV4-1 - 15 CASSFRDRANTEAFF
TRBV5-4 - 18 CASSLDPTVLSSGNTIYF
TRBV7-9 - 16 CASSLAVGGLNTEAFF
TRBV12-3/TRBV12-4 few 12 CASSWGDRGAFF
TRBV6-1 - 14 CASSERQGGETQYF
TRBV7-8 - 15 CASSPTPSSGNTIYF
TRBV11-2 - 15 CASSHWPQSTDTQYF
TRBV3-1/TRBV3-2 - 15 CASRPDRAAGNTIYF
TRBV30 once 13 CAWSGRGEQPQHF
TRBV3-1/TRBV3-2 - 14 CASSQALRGNIQYF
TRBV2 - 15 CASRDRGQVGEKLFF
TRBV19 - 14 CASSIGGRGNEQFF
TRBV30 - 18 CAWTPGTSGQGSSYEQYF
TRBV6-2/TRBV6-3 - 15 CASSPPGTSTDTQYF
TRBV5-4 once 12 CASSEGESQSDF
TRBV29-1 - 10 CSVPGDTQYF
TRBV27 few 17 CASRPLLGRTRSGEQFF
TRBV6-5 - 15 CASSPRGGGYYGYTF
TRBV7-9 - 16 CASSPRGGAETGELFF
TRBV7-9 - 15 CASSLALQGGNTIYF
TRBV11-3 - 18 CASSLAGLAGGPRYEQYF
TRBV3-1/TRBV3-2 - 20 CASSQKEPGQYSIPTYEQYF
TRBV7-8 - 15 CASSPTGLSSYEQYF
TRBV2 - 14 CASSVGGAGNEQFF
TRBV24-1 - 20 CATSPGWGTPIGTYNSPLHF
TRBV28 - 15 CASSPGGDRRQGYTF
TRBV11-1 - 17 CASSLAGTGGWGTEAFF
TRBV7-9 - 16 CASTNRGLGPYNEQFF
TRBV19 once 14 CASSIGWGEAEAFF
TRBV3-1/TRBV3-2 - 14 CASSPGTGHYEQYF
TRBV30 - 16 CAWRPTVPRGRSPLHF
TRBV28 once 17 CASSLGVFGTVNTEAFF
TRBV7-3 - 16 CASSWGRVAGSGELFF